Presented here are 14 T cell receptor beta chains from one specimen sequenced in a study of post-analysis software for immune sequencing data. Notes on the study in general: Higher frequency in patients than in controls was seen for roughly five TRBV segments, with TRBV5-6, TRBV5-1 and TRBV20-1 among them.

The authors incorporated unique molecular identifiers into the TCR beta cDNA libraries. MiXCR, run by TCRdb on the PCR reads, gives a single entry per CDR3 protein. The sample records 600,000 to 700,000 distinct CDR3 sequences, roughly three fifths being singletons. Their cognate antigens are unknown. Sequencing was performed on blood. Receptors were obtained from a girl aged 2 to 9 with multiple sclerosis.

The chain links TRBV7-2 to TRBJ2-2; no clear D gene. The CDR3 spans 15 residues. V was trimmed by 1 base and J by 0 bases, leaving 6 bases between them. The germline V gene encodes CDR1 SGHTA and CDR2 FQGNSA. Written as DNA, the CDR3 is TGTGCCAGCAGCTTAGATCACACGAACACCGGGGAGCTGTTTTTT. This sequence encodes CASSLDHTNTGELFF.

The CDR3 DNA reads TGTGCCAGCAGCTTGGCGGCCCTCGGGGAGCAGTTCTTC. It is translated as CASSLAALGEQFF. The chain is built from TRBV7-2 and TRBJ2-1; D is unresolved. The CDR3 length is 13 residues. V shed 3 bases and J shed 10 bases, with 13 bases lying between them. The V gene's germline CDR1 is SGHTA and CDR2 FQGNSA. Filled out from reference TRBV7-2 and TRBJ2-1, the complete variable domain reads GAGVSQSPSNKVTEKGKDVELRCDPISGHTALYWYRQSLGQGLEFLIYFQGNSAPDKSGLPSDRFSAERTGGSVSTLTIQRTQQEDSAVYLCASSLAALGEQFFGPGTRLTVL.

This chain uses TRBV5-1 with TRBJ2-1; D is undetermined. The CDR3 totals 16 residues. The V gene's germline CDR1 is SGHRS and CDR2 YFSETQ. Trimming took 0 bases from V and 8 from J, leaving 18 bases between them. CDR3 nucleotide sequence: TGCGCCAGCAGCTTGGTTCTGGTATCGGCTCTCGATGAGCAGTTCTTC. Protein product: CASSLVLVSALDEQFF.

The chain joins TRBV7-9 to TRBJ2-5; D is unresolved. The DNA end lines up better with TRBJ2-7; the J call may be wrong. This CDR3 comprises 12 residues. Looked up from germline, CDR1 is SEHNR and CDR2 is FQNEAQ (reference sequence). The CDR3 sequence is CASSLALVEQYF. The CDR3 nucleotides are TGTGCCAGCAGCTTAGCGCTTGTCGAGCAGTACTTC.

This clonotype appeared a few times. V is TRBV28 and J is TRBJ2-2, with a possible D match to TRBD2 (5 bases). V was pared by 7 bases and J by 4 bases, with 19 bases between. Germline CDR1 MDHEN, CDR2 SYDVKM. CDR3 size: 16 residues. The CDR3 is CASIHPTGRGTGELFF. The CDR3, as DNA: TGTGCCAGCATCCATCCGACTGGGAGAGGCACCGGGGAGCTGTTTTTT. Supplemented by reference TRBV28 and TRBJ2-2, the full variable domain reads DVKVTQSSRYLVKRTGEKVFLECVQDMDHENMFWYRQDPGLGLRLIYFSYDVKMKEKGDIPEGYSVSREKKERFSLILESASTNQTSMYLCASIHPTGRGTGELFFGEGSRLTVL.

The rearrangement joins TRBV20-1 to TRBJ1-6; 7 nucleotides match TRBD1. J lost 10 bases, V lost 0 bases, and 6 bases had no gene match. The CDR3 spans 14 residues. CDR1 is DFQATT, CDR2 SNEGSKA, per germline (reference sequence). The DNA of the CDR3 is TGCAGTGCTAGAGATCAACAGGGGCTATCACCCCTCCACTTT. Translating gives CSARDQQGLSPLHF.

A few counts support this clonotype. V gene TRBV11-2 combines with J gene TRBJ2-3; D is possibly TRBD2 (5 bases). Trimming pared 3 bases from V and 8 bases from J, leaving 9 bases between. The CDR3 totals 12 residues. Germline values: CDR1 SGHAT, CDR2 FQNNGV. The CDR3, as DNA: TGTGCCAGCAGCTTGGAAGGGAGTACGCAGTATTTT. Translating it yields CASSLEGSTQYF.

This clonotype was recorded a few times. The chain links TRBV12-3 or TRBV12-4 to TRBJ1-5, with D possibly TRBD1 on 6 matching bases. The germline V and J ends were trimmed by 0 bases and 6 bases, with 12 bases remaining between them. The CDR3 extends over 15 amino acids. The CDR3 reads CASSLARQGPQPQHF. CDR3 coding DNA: TGTGCCAGCAGTTTAGCACGGCAGGGGCCTCAGCCCCAGCATTTT.

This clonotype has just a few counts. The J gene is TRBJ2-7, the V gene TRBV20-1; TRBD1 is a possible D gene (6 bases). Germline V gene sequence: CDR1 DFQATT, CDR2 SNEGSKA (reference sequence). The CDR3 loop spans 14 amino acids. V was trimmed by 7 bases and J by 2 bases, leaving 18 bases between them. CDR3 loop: CSVISQGSAYEQYF. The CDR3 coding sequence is TGCAGTGTCATATCACAGGGTTCTGCCTACGAGCAGTACTTC.

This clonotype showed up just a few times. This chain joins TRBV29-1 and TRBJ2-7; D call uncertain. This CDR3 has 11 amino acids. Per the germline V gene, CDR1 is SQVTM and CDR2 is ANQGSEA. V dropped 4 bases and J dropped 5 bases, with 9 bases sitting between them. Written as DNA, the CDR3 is TGCAGCGTTGGAGACTTCCACGAGCAGTACTTC. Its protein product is CSVGDFHEQYF.

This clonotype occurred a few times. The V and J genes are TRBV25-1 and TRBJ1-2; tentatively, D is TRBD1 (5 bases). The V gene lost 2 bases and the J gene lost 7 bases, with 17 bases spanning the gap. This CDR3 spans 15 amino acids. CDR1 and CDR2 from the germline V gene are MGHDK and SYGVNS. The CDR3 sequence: CASSERRPGPAGYTF. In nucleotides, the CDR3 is TGTGCCAGCAGTGAAAGAAGGCCAGGGCCAGCTGGCTACACCTTC.

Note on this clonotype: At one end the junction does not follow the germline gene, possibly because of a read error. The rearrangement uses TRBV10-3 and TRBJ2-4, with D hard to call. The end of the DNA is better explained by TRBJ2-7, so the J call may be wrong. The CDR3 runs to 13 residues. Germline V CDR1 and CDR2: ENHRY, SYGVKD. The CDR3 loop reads CVIRSDPSYEQYF. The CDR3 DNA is TGTGTCATCAGGTCCGACCCTAGCTACGAGCAGTACTTC.

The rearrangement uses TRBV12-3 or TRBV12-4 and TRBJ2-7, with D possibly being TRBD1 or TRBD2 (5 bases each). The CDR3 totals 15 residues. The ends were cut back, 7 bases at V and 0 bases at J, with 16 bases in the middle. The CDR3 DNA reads TGTGCCAGCATGATCCGAGGGGATTCCTCCTACGAGCAGTACTTC. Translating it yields CASMIRGDSSYEQYF.

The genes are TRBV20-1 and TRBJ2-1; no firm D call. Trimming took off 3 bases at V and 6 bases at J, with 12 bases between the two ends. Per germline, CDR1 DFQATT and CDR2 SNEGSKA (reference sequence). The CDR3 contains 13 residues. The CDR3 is CSAREILTNEQFF. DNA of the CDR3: TGCAGTGCTAGGGAAATACTTACCAATGAGCAGTTCTTC.